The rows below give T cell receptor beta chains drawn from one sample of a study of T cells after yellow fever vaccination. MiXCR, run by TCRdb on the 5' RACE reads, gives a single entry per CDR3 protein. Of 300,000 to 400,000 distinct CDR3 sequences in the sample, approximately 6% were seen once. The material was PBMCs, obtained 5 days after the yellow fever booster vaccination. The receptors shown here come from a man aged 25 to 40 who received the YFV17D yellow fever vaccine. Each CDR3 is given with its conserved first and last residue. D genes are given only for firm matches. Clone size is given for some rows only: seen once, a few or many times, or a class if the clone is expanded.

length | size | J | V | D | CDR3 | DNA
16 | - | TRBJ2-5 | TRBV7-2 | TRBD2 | CASSLFLTSGQETQYF | TGTGCCAGCAGCTTGTTTCTGACTAGCGGCCAAGAGACCCAGTACTTC
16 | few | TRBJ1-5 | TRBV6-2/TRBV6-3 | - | CASSYLGGSPVRPQHF | TGTGCCAGCAGTTACTTGGGAGGGAGTCCTGTACGGCCCCAGCATTTT
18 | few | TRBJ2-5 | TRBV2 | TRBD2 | CASSPRSPSSGIGETQYF | TGTGCCAGCAGCCCCCGTTCTCCCTCTAGCGGGATCGGAGAGACCCAGTACTTC
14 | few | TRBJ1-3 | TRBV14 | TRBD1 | CASRGTGFGNTIYF | TGTGCCAGCAGGGGGACAGGGTTCGGAAACACCATATATTTT
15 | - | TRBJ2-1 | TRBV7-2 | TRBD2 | CASSPPGGGLDEQFF | TGTGCCAGCAGCCCCCCGGGGGGAGGGCTCGATGAGCAGTTCTTC
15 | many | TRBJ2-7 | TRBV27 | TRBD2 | CASSLGLAENYEQYF | TGTGCCAGCAGTTTAGGACTAGCGGAGAACTACGAGCAGTACTTC
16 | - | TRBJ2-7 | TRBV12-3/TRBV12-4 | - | CASSQGTLALAYEQYF | TGTGCCAGCAGTCAAGGGACCCTAGCACTTGCCTACGAGCAGTACTTC
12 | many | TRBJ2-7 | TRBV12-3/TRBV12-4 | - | CASSSSSGEQYF | TGTGCCAGCAGTTCTTCCAGCGGCGAGCAGTACTTC
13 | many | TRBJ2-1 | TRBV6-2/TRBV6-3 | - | CASKAGHVDEQFF | TGTGCCAGCAAAGCGGGTCATGTGGATGAGCAGTTCTTC
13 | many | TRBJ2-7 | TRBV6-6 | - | CASSNVQREEQYF | TGTGCCAGCAGCAATGTCCAAAGAGAAGAGCAGTACTTC
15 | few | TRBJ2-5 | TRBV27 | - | CASSLSGVRVGTQYF | TGTGCCAGCAGTTTATCAGGGGTCCGGGTGGGGACCCAGTACTTC
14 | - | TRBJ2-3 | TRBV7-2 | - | CASSPALGTDTQYF | TGTGCCAGCAGTCCCGCCCTTGGGACAGATACGCAGTATTTT
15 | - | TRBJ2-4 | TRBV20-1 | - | CSANDSRGSKNIQYF | TGCAGTGCAAATGACAGTCGAGGGTCCAAAAACATTCAGTACTTC
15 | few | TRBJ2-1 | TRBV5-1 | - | CASSGGTFPRNEQFF | TGCGCCAGCAGCGGAGGGACTTTCCCAAGGAATGAGCAGTTCTTC
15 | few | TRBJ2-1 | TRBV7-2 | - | CASSSLLGGRYEQFF | TGTGCCAGCAGCTCTCTTTTAGGGGGGCGGTATGAGCAGTTCTTC
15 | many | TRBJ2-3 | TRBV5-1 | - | CASSPRVADTDTQYF | TGCGCCAGCAGCCCGAGAGTAGCGGACACAGATACGCAGTATTTT
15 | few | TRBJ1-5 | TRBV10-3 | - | CAISEGDRRNQPQHF | TGTGCCATCAGTGAGGGAGATCGTCGGAATCAGCCCCAGCATTTT